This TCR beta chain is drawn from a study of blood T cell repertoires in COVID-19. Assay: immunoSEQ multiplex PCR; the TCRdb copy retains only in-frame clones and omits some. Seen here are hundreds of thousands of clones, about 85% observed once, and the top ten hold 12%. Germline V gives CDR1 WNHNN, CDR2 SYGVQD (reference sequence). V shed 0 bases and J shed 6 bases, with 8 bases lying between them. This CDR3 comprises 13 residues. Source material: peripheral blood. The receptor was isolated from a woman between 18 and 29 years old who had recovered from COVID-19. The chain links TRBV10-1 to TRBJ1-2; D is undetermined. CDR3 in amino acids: CASSESPGDGYTF. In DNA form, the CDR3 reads TGCGCCAGCAGTGAGTCGCCAGGCGATGGCTACACCTTC.